The rows below give T cell receptor beta chains drawn from one sample of a study of blood T cell repertoires in COVID-19. Assay: immunoSEQ multiplex PCR; the TCRdb copy retains only in-frame clones and omits some. The sample records approximately 300,000 clones, more than 70% being singletons. The sequenced sample was peripheral blood. Every receptor here comes from a woman in her forties or fifties with acute or convalescent COVID-19. CDR3s include the opening cysteine and the closing phenylalanine or tryptophan. Each record gives: clone size, J gene, V gene, D gene, CDR3 DNA, CDR3 protein. The D gene is left open where the match is weak. A clone size is listed for some rows: how often the clone was seen (once, few, many), or a class if it is expanded.

-,TRBJ1-4,TRBV7-2,-,TGTGCCAGCAGCTTAGCTCCTCAGGGAGGCGAAAAACTGTTTTTT,CASSLAPQGGEKLFF
-,TRBJ1-2,TRBV6-5,TRBD1,TGTGCCAGCCGAACCACAGGGGGCGCCGGCTACACCTTC,CASRTTGGAGYTF
-,TRBJ1-2,TRBV29-1,-,TGCAGCGGGGCTGATTCTAACTATGGCTACACCTTC,CSGADSNYGYTF
-,TRBJ2-1,TRBV15,TRBD1,TGTGCCACCAGCAGAGGGTGGGGACAGGCTCACAATGAGCAGTTCTTC,CATSRGWGQAHNEQFF
-,TRBJ1-3,TRBV10-3,TRBD1,TGTGCCATCAGTGGGACAGGGGGAAGGCACACCATATATTTT,CAISGTGGRHTIYF
once,TRBJ2-7,TRBV3-1/TRBV3-2,TRBD1,TGTGCCAGCAGCCAAGCCGGACAGGACCACGAGCAGTACTTC,CASSQAGQDHEQYF
-,TRBJ1-4,TRBV7-2,-,TGTGCCAGCAGCTCCCGCACCGGGTTTACCGGAGGGGAAAAACTGTTTTTT,CASSSRTGFTGGEKLFF
-,TRBJ1-1,TRBV5-1,-,TGCGCCAGCAGCTTGGTACGGGATGAAGCTTTCTTT,CASSLVRDEAFF
-,TRBJ1-1,TRBV2,-,TGTGCCAGCTCGAGTCCGGACTTGAATGGGGACACTGAAGCTTTCTTT,CASSSPDLNGDTEAFF
-,TRBJ1-1,TRBV19,-,TGTGCCAGTCGCGTCGACAAGAACACTGAAGCTTTCTTT,CASRVDKNTEAFF
-,TRBJ1-4,TRBV20-1,TRBD1,TGCAGGACAGGGGGGAATGAAAAACTGTTTTTT,CRTGGNEKLFF
-,TRBJ2-7,TRBV7-6,-,TGTGCCAGCAGCTTAGCCCCAGACTCATCCTACGAGCAGTACTTC,CASSLAPDSSYEQYF
-,TRBJ1-3,TRBV3-1/TRBV3-2,-,TGTGCCAGCAGCCAAAACGAGAACTCTGGAAACACCATATATTTT,CASSQNENSGNTIYF
-,TRBJ2-5,TRBV7-3,TRBD1,TGTGCCAGCAGCCCCGGGGACAGAAAAGAGACCCAGTACTTC,CASSPGDRKETQYF
-,TRBJ1-5,TRBV9,-,TGTGCCAGCAGCGCAGACTCGGGGGTCGGGCAGCCCCAGCATTTT,CASSADSGVGQPQHF
-,TRBJ1-2,TRBV24-1,TRBD1,TGTGCCACCAGTGATATGGACAGGGGCTATGGCTACACCTTC,CATSDMDRGYGYTF
-,TRBJ1-1,TRBV28,-,TGTGCCAGCTGCAGGAGGGCATCGGATACTGAAGCTTTCTTT,CASCRRASDTEAFF
few,TRBJ2-7,TRBV27,-,TGTGCCAGCAGTTCCCCTCTGTACGAGCAGTACTTC,CASSSPLYEQYF
-,TRBJ1-5,TRBV28,TRBD1,TGTGCCAGCAGTCCGGGACAGCTCTGGAGCAATCAGCCCCAGCATTTT,CASSPGQLWSNQPQHF
-,TRBJ2-1,TRBV5-1,TRBD2,TGCGCCAGCAGAGGACTAGCGGGAGTTCGAGCTGAGCAGTTCTTC,CASRGLAGVRAEQFF
-,TRBJ2-1,TRBV7-2,-,TGTGCCAGCAGCTTCACGACGGGGATTGCAAACAATGAGCAGTTCTTC,CASSFTTGIANNEQFF
-,TRBJ1-5,TRBV27,TRBD1,TGTGCCAGCAGTTCCGGGACAGGGGGCCGCAATCAGCCCCAGCATTTT,CASSSGTGGRNQPQHF
-,TRBJ2-1,TRBV4-2,TRBD2,TGTGCCAGCAGCCAAGCGGGAGGAAATGAGCAGTTCTTC,CASSQAGGNEQFF
-,TRBJ2-7,TRBV19,TRBD2,TGTGCCAGTAGTATGGGGACTAGCGGGAGGGCCTACGAGCAGTACTTC,CASSMGTSGRAYEQYF
-,TRBJ1-4,TRBV28,TRBD1,TGTGCCAGCAGCCCACCCGGGACAGGGAGGGAAAAACTGTTTTTT,CASSPPGTGREKLFF
-,TRBJ1-1,TRBV19,TRBD1,TGTGCCAGTAGTATCGCCGGGACAGGGGCCACTGAAGCTTTCTTT,CASSIAGTGATEAFF
-,TRBJ2-1,TRBV7-2,-,TGTGCCAGCAGCTTAGATGTCACGGCGGGGCAAAAGCAGTTCTTC,CASSLDVTAGQKQFF
few,TRBJ2-5,TRBV5-1,TRBD2,TGCGCCAGCAGCCCCTCGGGGGGCCAAGAGACCCAGTACTTC,CASSPSGGQETQYF
few,TRBJ2-2,TRBV19,-,TGTGCCAGTAGTTGGGGGCAGGGCAGCACCGGGGAGCTGTTTTTT,CASSWGQGSTGELFF
-,TRBJ1-1,TRBV5-4,TRBD1,TGTGCCAGCAGCTGGGACAGAGTGAACACTGAAGCTTTCTTT,CASSWDRVNTEAFF
-,TRBJ2-5,TRBV5-1,-,TGCGCCAGCAGCTTTACAGTTCCCCAAGAGACCCAGTACTTC,CASSFTVPQETQYF
-,TRBJ1-2,TRBV28,TRBD1,TGTGCCAGCATGACAGGGGGTGTCTATGGCTACACCTTC,CASMTGGVYGYTF
-,TRBJ2-3,TRBV7-3,-,TGTGCCAGCAGCAAATTAGTTGGAGATACGCAGTATTTT,CASSKLVGDTQYF
-,TRBJ1-2,TRBV27,TRBD1,TGTGCCAGCAGTTTATCTCCCGGACAGGGGAACTATGGCTACACCTTC,CASSLSPGQGNYGYTF
-,TRBJ1-6,TRBV5-1,-,TGCGCCAGCAGCTTGGAGACAGTAAATAATTCACCCCTCCACTTT,CASSLETVNNSPLHF
-,TRBJ2-5,TRBV28,-,TGTGCCAGCAGCCCCTGGGGAGACATTCGGCGGGAGACCCAGTACTTC,CASSPWGDIRRETQYF
-,TRBJ1-5,TRBV24-1,-,TGTGCCACCAGTGAAGCGGGACGGACCAATCAGCCCCAGCATTTT,CATSEAGRTNQPQHF
once,TRBJ2-5,TRBV3-1/TRBV3-2,TRBD2,TGTGCCAGCAGCACACCGGGACTAGACCCCGAGACCCAGTACTTC,CASSTPGLDPETQYF
few,TRBJ1-4,TRBV29-1,TRBD1,TGCAGCGCTATACAGGGGGGGGTTGAAAAACTGTTTTTT,CSAIQGGVEKLFF
-,TRBJ1-4,TRBV5-1,-,TGCGCCAGCAGCTTGGGGCAGGGCTCCGAAAAACTGTTTTTT,CASSLGQGSEKLFF
few,TRBJ2-3,TRBV7-8,-,TGTGCCAGCAGCTTAGACAGAATTCGCACAGATACGCAGTATTTT,CASSLDRIRTDTQYF
-,TRBJ1-1,TRBV10-3,TRBD1,TGTGCCATCAGTGAGTTCGGACAGGGACCTGAAGCTTTCTTT,CAISEFGQGPEAFF
-,TRBJ2-7,TRBV11-1,-,TGTGCCAGCAGCGTGACAGGTGAGCAGTACTTC,CASSVTGEQYF
-,TRBJ2-7,TRBV6-5,-,TGTGCCAGCAGTTATATACAGGGAAGGTACGAGCAGTACTTC,CASSYIQGRYEQYF
-,TRBJ2-1,TRBV5-4,-,TGTGCCAGCAGCTCCTTTTTGGACTACGACGACAATGAGCAGTTCTTC,CASSSFLDYDDNEQFF
-,TRBJ2-1,TRBV21-1,-,TGTGCCAGGAATACAGAGGGACGGGGGGATGAGCAGTTCTTC,CARNTEGRGDEQFF
once,TRBJ2-7,TRBV7-9,-,TGTGCCAGCAGCTCACCTGGCGTCGGCGGGACCTCCTACGAGCAGTACTTC,CASSSPGVGGTSYEQYF
few,TRBJ1-5,TRBV2,-,TGTGCCAGCAGTGAGGTTAGGGACTTATCCAATCAGCCCCAGCATTTT,CASSEVRDLSNQPQHF
few,TRBJ1-2,TRBV11-2,TRBD1,TGTGCCAGCAACCCAGTAGGACAGGGAAACTATGGCTACACCTTC,CASNPVGQGNYGYTF
-,TRBJ2-7,TRBV2,TRBD2,TGTGCCAGCAGCGGCGGACTAGCGGGGACCCTCGGGGGTGAGCAGTACTTC,CASSGGLAGTLGGEQYF
once,TRBJ2-3,TRBV10-3,TRBD2,TGTGCCATCAGGGGGGTAGCGGGTTCCACAGATACGCAGTATTTT,CAIRGVAGSTDTQYF
few,TRBJ1-2,TRBV2,-,TGTGCCAGCGGCAGGGTTCGGTATGGCTACACCTTC,CASGRVRYGYTF
-,TRBJ2-5,TRBV6-5,-,TGTGCCACCATGTTGGAGGACGAGACCCAGTACTTC,CATMLEDETQYF
-,TRBJ2-1,TRBV5-4,TRBD2,TGTGCCAGCAGCTTGGCAGATAGCGGGAGGCCCGCATTATACAATGAGCAGTTCTTC,CASSLADSGRPALYNEQFF
-,TRBJ2-7,TRBV24-1,TRBD1,TGTGCCACCAGTGACCCCCCGGGACAGCGAAGCTCCTACGAGCAGTACTTC,CATSDPPGQRSSYEQYF
-,TRBJ2-2,TRBV19,TRBD1,TGTGCCAGTACCTCATCGGGGACAGCCCTCAACACCGGGGAGCTGTTTTTT,CASTSSGTALNTGELFF
few,TRBJ2-1,TRBV7-9,TRBD2,TGTGCCAGCAGCTCGAGGACTAGTTCCGACGAGCAGTTCTTC,CASSSRTSSDEQFF
-,TRBJ1-5,TRBV5-4,-,TGTGCCAGCAGCTTGAGTCCAGGGTCCAAGCAGCCCCAGCATTTT,CASSLSPGSKQPQHF